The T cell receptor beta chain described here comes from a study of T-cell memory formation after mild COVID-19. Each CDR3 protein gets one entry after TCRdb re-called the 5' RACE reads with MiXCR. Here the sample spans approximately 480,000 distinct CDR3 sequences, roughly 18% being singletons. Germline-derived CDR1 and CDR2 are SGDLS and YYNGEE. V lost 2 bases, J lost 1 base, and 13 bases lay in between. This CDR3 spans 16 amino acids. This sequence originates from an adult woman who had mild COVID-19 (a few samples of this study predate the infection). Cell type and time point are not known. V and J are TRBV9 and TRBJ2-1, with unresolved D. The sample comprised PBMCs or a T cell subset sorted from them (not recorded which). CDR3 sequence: CASSVGGTGSYNEQFF. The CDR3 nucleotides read TGTGCCAGCAGCGTCGGCGGAACTGGGTCCTACAATGAGCAGTTCTTC.